What follows describes a single T cell receptor beta chain. For every donor, one blood sample of about 2.5 ml was drawn. The sample comes from a study of monozygotic twins with inflammatory bowel disease. CDR1 is LNHNV, CDR2 YYDKDF, per germline (reference sequence). The CDR3 loop spans 14 amino acids. Nested amplification of TCRalpha and TCRbeta cDNA involved two PCRs of roughly 17 and 9 cycles. TCRdb reprocessed the 5' RACE reads and keeps a single row for each CDR3 protein, giving no DNA. The table for this sample gives 330,000 or so distinct CDR3 sequences. Sequencing was carried out using blood. The receptor was derived from a human donor with ulcerative colitis or Crohn's disease, or a healthy co-twin of an affected twin (not recorded which). V and J are TRBV15 and TRBJ2-1. The CDR3 region is CATSSVRSYNEQFF. Full variable domain (remainder filled in from reference TRBV15 and TRBJ2-1): DAMVIQNPRYQVTQFGKPVTLSCSQTLNHNVMYWYQQKSSQAPKLLFHYYDKDFNNEADTPDNFQSRRPNTSFCFLDIRSPGLGDTAMYLCATSSVRSYNEQFFGPGTRLTVL.